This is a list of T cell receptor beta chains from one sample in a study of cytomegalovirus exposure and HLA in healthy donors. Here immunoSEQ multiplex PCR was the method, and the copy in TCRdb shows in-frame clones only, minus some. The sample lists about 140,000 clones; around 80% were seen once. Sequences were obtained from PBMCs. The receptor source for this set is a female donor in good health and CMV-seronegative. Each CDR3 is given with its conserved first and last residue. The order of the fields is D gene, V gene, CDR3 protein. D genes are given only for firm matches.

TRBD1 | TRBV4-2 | CASSPGTGRYGYTF
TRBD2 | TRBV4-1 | CASSQWTSGGPYEQYF
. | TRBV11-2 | CASTEAPNSGANVLTF
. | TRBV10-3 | CAISESDRSSYTF
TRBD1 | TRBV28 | CASSFSGGRDTEAFF
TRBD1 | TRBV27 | CASSPLLTGGYGYTF
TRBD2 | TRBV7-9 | CADRRAGGQNEQFF
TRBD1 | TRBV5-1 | CASSPRTGTYEQYF
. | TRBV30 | CAWSVQNTYGYTF
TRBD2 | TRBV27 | CASSLTRLAGGRTDTQYF
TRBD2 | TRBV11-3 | CASTPGTSADNEQFF
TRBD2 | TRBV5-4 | CASSLLVLASGNDEQFF
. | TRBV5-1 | CASSLASNSYEQYF
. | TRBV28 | CASTLGGLGNQPQHF
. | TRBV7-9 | CASSPPKNTEAFF
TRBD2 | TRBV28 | CASGTSGSYEQYF
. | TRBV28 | CASSFGRGNQPQHF
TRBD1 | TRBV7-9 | CASSQGAGPEQYF
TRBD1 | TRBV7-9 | CAISGQGYEQYF
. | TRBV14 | CASSFSGTGELFF
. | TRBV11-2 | CASSLEVGSEAFF
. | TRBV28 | CASSLVGAYTGELFF
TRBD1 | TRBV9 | CASSVAQGAYEQYF
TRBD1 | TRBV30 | CAWKGARYEQYF
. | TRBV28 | CASSPPGPLTLEQYF
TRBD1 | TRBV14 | CASSLRDRGEMNTEAFF
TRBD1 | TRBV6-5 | CASSYVRGQTYTEAFF